This T cell receptor beta chain stems from a study of OX40 agonist ivuxolimab in advanced cancers. About the research overall: Patients receiving dose escalation had hepatocellular carcinoma, melanoma, renal cell or head and neck cancer.

A history of autoimmune disease or systemic immunosuppression excluded patients. Method: immunoSEQ multiplex PCR; TCRdb's copy keeps in-frame clones and lacks some. The sample shows roughly 29,000 clones, about nine tenths of them seen only once. Germline V gives CDR1 SGHDN, CDR2 FVKESK. The CDR3 has 14 amino acids. The ends were cut back, 2 bases at V and 2 bases at J, with 10 bases in the middle. The sequence was obtained from an adult with an advanced solid tumor such as melanoma, head and neck, liver or kidney cancer. Sequences were derived from CD4+ or CD8+ T cells sorted from blood, sampled in a trial of the OX40 agonist ivuxolimab. This sequence joins TRBV14 and TRBJ2-7, with D perhaps being TRBD1 or TRBD2 (5 bases each). CDR3 in amino acids: CASSQLRGAYEQYF. CDR3 DNA: TGTGCCAGCAGCCAACTGAGGGGTGCCTACGAGCAGTACTTC.